These T cell receptor beta chains were read from a single sample in a study of blood T cell repertoires in COVID-19. Using immunoSEQ multiplex PCR, the repertoire was profiled, and TCRdb retains in-frame clones only, with some absent. The sample has fewer than 250,000 clones; around 86% are singletons. Sequencing was carried out using PBMCs or T cells enriched from blood (not recorded which). The receptors originated from a woman aged 50 to 60 who had recovered from COVID-19. The CDR3 runs from the conserved cysteine through the conserved F or W. Each record gives: J gene, D gene, clone size, V gene, CDR3 protein, CDR3 DNA. The D gene is left open where the match is weak. A clone size is listed for some rows: how often the clone was seen (once, few, many), or a class if it is expanded.

TRBJ2-7	NA	once	TRBV7-6	CASSLVSESYEQYF	TGTGCCAGCAGCTTAGTCTCAGAATCCTACGAGCAGTACTTC
TRBJ1-2	NA	NA	TRBV4-3	CASSQVPLRAGNYGYTF	TGCGCCAGCAGCCAAGTCCCCCTCCGGGCAGGGAACTATGGCTACACCTTC
TRBJ2-1	TRBD1	NA	TRBV18	CASSSSQGAGYNEQFF	TGTGCCAGCTCATCGTCGCAGGGGGCCGGGTACAATGAGCAGTTCTTC
TRBJ1-4	TRBD1	NA	TRBV7-8	CASSAGTVGGGEKLFF	TGTGCCAGCAGCGCGGGGACAGTCGGAGGTGGGGAAAAACTGTTTTTT
TRBJ1-4	TRBD1	NA	TRBV18	CASRAPQGQVEKLFF	TGTGCCAGCCGGGCCCCACAGGGGCAGGTTGAAAAACTGTTTTTT
TRBJ1-5	NA	NA	TRBV18	CASSRAGVSNQPQHF	TGTGCCAGCTCCCGCGCGGGGGTTAGCAATCAGCCCCAGCATTTT
TRBJ2-3	NA	NA	TRBV5-6	CASSLERLAELGDTQYF	TGTGCCAGCAGCTTGGAGCGGCTAGCCGAGCTAGGGGATACGCAGTATTTT
TRBJ2-1	TRBD2	once	TRBV18	CASSPPLSPSGRIEQFF	TGTGCCAGCTCACCACCGTTATCGCCTAGCGGGAGAATTGAGCAGTTCTTC
TRBJ1-2	NA	NA	TRBV30	CAWTPDHRNLAHGYTF	TGTGCCTGGACCCCAGACCACAGGAACTTAGCCCATGGCTACACCTTC
TRBJ1-4	NA	few	TRBV19	CASSEDSLNEKLFF	TGTGCCAGTAGTGAGGACAGCCTTAATGAAAAACTGTTTTTT
TRBJ2-1	NA	NA	TRBV11-2	CASSTRADSSYNEQFF	TGTGCCAGCAGCACCCGAGCGGACAGCTCCTACAATGAGCAGTTCTTC
TRBJ2-1	NA	NA	TRBV6-4	CASSGGGPYNEQFF	TGTGCCAGCAGTGGGGGGGGGCCCTACAATGAGCAGTTCTTC
TRBJ1-2	NA	NA	TRBV7-8	CASSSRTVVGYTF	TGTGCCAGCAGCTCAAGGACAGTCGTTGGCTACACCTTC
TRBJ1-5	NA	NA	TRBV5-6	CASSWGTSSNQPQHF	TGTGCCAGCAGCTGGGGGACAAGTAGCAATCAGCCCCAGCATTTT
TRBJ2-3	NA	NA	TRBV20-1	CSAREEDTQYF	TGCAGTGCTAGGGAGGAAGATACGCAGTATTTT
TRBJ1-5	NA	NA	TRBV6-5	CASSNWLNSNQPQHF	TGTGCCAGCTCCAATTGGCTCAATAGCAATCAGCCCCAGCATTTT
TRBJ1-6	NA	NA	TRBV19	CASSIRIRGSPLHF	TGTGCCAGTAGTATACGGATCCGCGGTTCACCCCTCCACTTT
TRBJ2-2	TRBD2	once	TRBV6-6	CASSRLTSGGPVAGELFF	TGTGCCAGCAGTCGATTGACTAGCGGGGGACCGGTCGCCGGGGAGCTGTTTTTT
TRBJ1-1	NA	NA	TRBV7-9	CASSYRMNTEAFF	TGTGCCAGCAGCTACAGGATGAACACTGAAGCTTTCTTT
TRBJ1-2	NA	NA	TRBV5-6	CASSLRAYGYTF	TGTGCCAGCAGCTTGCGAGCGTATGGCTACACCTTC